These 4 T cell receptor beta chains were all obtained from the same sample, sequenced in a study of blood T cell repertoires in COVID-19. Profiled with immunoSEQ multiplex PCR; TCRdb holds only in-frame clones, not every one. The sample yields more than 95,000 clones, about 85% seen once. Sequencing input: peripheral blood. Every receptor here comes from a man in his fifties in a cohort sampled during active COVID-19.

This clone was observed a handful of times. The gene calls are TRBV27 and TRBJ1-5; D ambiguous. Trimming removed 3 bases at V and 5 bases at J, with 8 bases between. The germline gives CDR1 MNHEY, CDR2 SMNVEV (reference sequence). The CDR3 has 13 residues. In DNA form, the CDR3 reads TGTGCCAGCAGTTTTGCCGAGGATCAGCCCCAGCATTTT. Its protein product is CASSFAEDQPQHF.

The chain couples TRBV24-1 to TRBJ2-3, with TRBD2 as a possible D gene (6 bases). CDR3 length: 17 residues. The V and J ends lost 3 bases and 2 bases respectively, with 17 bases between them. CDR1 and CDR2 (germline): KGHDR, SFDVKD. As DNA, the CDR3 is TGTGCCACCAGTGATATGGGCGGGGCGGGTTTCACAGATACGCAGTATTTT. It is translated as CATSDMGGAGFTDTQYF.

The chain has TRBV24-1 and TRBJ2-1; tentatively, D is TRBD2 (5 bases). Between the trimmed V and J ends, which lost 3 bases and 0 bases, there was a span of 8 bases. The CDR3 consists of 15 residues. In germline, CDR1 is KGHDR, CDR2 SFDVKD. Here the CDR3 DNA reads TGTGCCACCAGTGATATGGGGAGCTCCTACAATGAGCAGTTCTTC. It yields the protein CATSDMGSSYNEQFF.

This clone was counted once. The chain has TRBV5-4 and TRBJ1-2, with 7 bases fitting TRBD1. Germline lookup yields CDR1 SGHNT and CDR2 YYREEE (reference sequence). Trimming took 0 bases from V and 6 from J; bases not matched to a gene: 8. The CDR3 length is 15 residues. DNA for the CDR3: TGTGCCAGCAGCTTGGACAGGGGACAGCAACATGGCTACACCTTC. This sequence encodes CASSLDRGQQHGYTF.